These T cell receptor beta chains were read from a single sample in a study of blood T cell repertoires in COVID-19. Libraries were prepared by immunoSEQ multiplex PCR; TCRdb keeps only in-frame clonotypes and omits some of them. The data show roughly 140,000 clones, with 85% to 90% seen just once and approximately 3% held by the top ten. Material: peripheral blood. These receptors came from a woman in her fifties or sixties with active COVID-19. Each CDR3 is given with its conserved first and last residue. D genes are given only for firm matches. Expanded clones are given a class, and other clones once, few, many or no size at all.

D: -
size: -
J: TRBJ2-2
V: TRBV2
CDR3: CASTLRENTGELFF
DNA: TGTGCCAGCACCCTGCGGGAGAACACCGGGGAGCTGTTTTTT

D: TRBD2
size: -
J: TRBJ2-4
V: TRBV5-4
CDR3: CASSSSSGMAKNIQYF
DNA: TGTGCCAGCAGCTCGTCTAGCGGGATGGCCAAAAACATTCAGTACTTC

D: -
size: once
J: TRBJ1-2
V: TRBV3-1/TRBV3-2
CDR3: CASSHETNRFRGSNYGYTF
DNA: TGTGCCAGCAGCCACGAGACGAACAGGTTTAGGGGATCTAACTATGGCTACACCTTC

D: -
size: few
J: TRBJ1-6
V: TRBV27
CDR3: CASSKKPLEAYNSPLHF
DNA: TGTGCCAGCAGTAAAAAACCCCTCGAGGCCTATAATTCACCCCTCCACTTT

D: -
size: once
J: TRBJ2-1
V: TRBV9
CDR3: CASSVGTGYNEQFF
DNA: TGTGCCAGCAGCGTAGGTACAGGGTACAATGAGCAGTTCTTC

D: TRBD2
size: -
J: TRBJ2-1
V: TRBV28
CDR3: CASSFIGAGGRSEQFF
DNA: TGTGCCAGCAGTTTCATTGGGGCGGGAGGGCGAAGTGAGCAGTTCTTC

D: -
size: -
J: TRBJ2-2
V: TRBV21-1
CDR3: CASSKGGSGSLNTGELFF
DNA: TGTGCCAGCAGCAAAGGGGGTAGCGGGAGTTTGAACACCGGGGAGCTGTTTTTT

D: TRBD1
size: -
J: TRBJ1-1
V: TRBV28
CDR3: CASRPITGDTEAFF
DNA: TGTGCCAGCAGACCAATTACAGGGGACACTGAAGCTTTCTTT

D: -
size: -
J: TRBJ2-3
V: TRBV15
CDR3: CATSRDLTSPSTDTQYF
DNA: TGTGCCACCAGCAGAGATTTAACTAGCCCTAGCACAGATACGCAGTATTTT

D: -
size: few
J: TRBJ1-1
V: TRBV28
CDR3: CASSFIREAFF
DNA: TGTGCCAGCAGTTTTATCCGTGAAGCTTTCTTT

D: -
size: few
J: TRBJ2-7
V: TRBV28
CDR3: CASSTGSPLYEQYF
DNA: TGTGCCAGCAGTACAGGGTCTCCCCTCTACGAGCAGTACTTC

D: -
size: once
J: TRBJ1-3
V: TRBV28
CDR3: CASSPSSAGYSSGNTIYF
DNA: TGTGCCAGCAGTCCCTCGTCGGCGGGGTATAGCTCTGGAAACACCATATATTTT

D: -
size: -
J: TRBJ2-1
V: TRBV11-2
CDR3: CASSLAQGPGWNEQFF
DNA: TGTGCCAGCAGCTTAGCTCAGGGCCCGGGTTGGAATGAGCAGTTCTTC

D: -
size: -
J: TRBJ2-3
V: TRBV10-3
CDR3: CAISEAGLGDTQYF
DNA: TGTGCCATCAGTGAAGCGGGTTTGGGAGATACGCAGTATTTT

D: TRBD1
size: -
J: TRBJ2-3
V: TRBV10-3
CDR3: CAISKGQGAADTQYF
DNA: TGTGCCATCAGTAAGGGACAGGGGGCTGCAGATACGCAGTATTTT

D: TRBD2
size: -
J: TRBJ2-3
V: TRBV7-9
CDR3: CASSSPFFSGKTDTQYF
DNA: TGTGCCAGCAGCTCCCCATTCTTCAGCGGGAAGACAGATACGCAGTATTTT

D: -
size: -
J: TRBJ2-7
V: TRBV28
CDR3: CASSFPSIGIYEQYF
DNA: TGTGCCAGCAGTTTCCCCTCCATCGGGATATACGAGCAGTACTTC

D: TRBD1
size: -
J: TRBJ1-1
V: TRBV6-5
CDR3: CATRDRGLNTEAFF
DNA: TGTGCCACCCGGGACAGGGGGCTGAACACTGAAGCTTTCTTT

D: -
size: -
J: TRBJ2-2
V: TRBV18
CDR3: CASSPAPQNSRRDPGELFF
DNA: TGTGCCAGCTCACCTGCCCCCCAAAATAGTCGCCGAGATCCCGGGGAGCTGTTTTTT

D: TRBD1
size: few
J: TRBJ1-1
V: TRBV7-2
CDR3: CASSLDRGGGAFF
DNA: TGTGCCAGCAGCTTGGACAGGGGAGGTGGAGCTTTCTTT

D: TRBD1
size: -
J: TRBJ2-5
V: TRBV11-2
CDR3: CASLRGPGRGAQYF
DNA: TGTGCCAGCTTGAGGGGGCCGGGACGTGGGGCCCAGTACTTC

D: TRBD2
size: -
J: TRBJ2-3
V: TRBV9
CDR3: CASSVASAGADGRTDTQYF
DNA: TGTGCCAGCAGCGTAGCATCGGCGGGAGCGGACGGAAGGACAGATACGCAGTATTTT

D: TRBD1
size: -
J: TRBJ1-1
V: TRBV9
CDR3: CASSVEEGADAFF
DNA: TGTGCCAGCAGCGTAGAGGAGGGGGCCGATGCTTTCTTT

D: -
size: -
J: TRBJ2-7
V: TRBV28
CDR3: CASSSGAYEQYF
DNA: TGTGCCAGCAGTTCGGGGGCCTACGAGCAGTACTTC

D: -
size: once
J: TRBJ1-5
V: TRBV24-1
CDR3: CATSDQGYNQPQHF
DNA: TGTGCCACCAGCGACCAGGGGTACAATCAGCCCCAGCATTTT

D: TRBD1
size: -
J: TRBJ1-5
V: TRBV6-2/TRBV6-3
CDR3: CASSYGRTGNQPQHF
DNA: TGTGCCAGCAGTTACGGGAGGACAGGGAATCAGCCCCAGCATTTT

D: TRBD1
size: -
J: TRBJ2-2
V: TRBV5-4
CDR3: CASSSPGQGNTGELFF
DNA: TGTGCCAGCAGCTCGCCCGGACAGGGGAACACCGGGGAGCTGTTTTTT